The 20 T cell receptor beta chains presented below share a single source sample, sequenced in a study of shared clonotypes between healthy human individuals. The method was immunoSEQ multiplex PCR; TCRdb's version includes in-frame clones alone and lacks a portion of them. This table has 2,500,000 or so clones, roughly 92% appearing once. The sequenced material came from naive CD4+ T cells sorted from blood. Subset given: CD45RA+ positively selected. The origin of the receptors is a man between 18 and 35 years old in good health.

J is TRBJ1-2 and V is TRBV5-1; 7 bases align to TRBD1. The CDR3 covers 12 residues. V gave up 2 bases and J gave up 10 bases; unmatched junction bases: 5. Germline lookup yields CDR1 SGHRS and CDR2 YFSETQ. CDR3 loop: CASSFTGDLYTF. CDR3 sequence (DNA): TGCGCCAGCAGCTTCACAGGGGATCTCTACACCTTC. Supplemented by reference TRBV5-1 and TRBJ1-2, the full variable domain reads KAGVTQTPRYLIKTRGQQVTLSCSPISGHRSVSWYQQTPGQGLQFLFEYFSETQRNKGNFPGRFSGRQFSNSRSEMNVSTLELGDSALYLCASSFTGDLYTFGSGTRLTVV.

With respect to this clone: The identical CDR3 is also encoded by other nucleotide sequences in the sample. The V and J genes are TRBV7-2 and TRBJ2-3; D unclear. The CDR3 extends over 12 amino acids. V was pared by 5 bases and J by 3 bases, with 6 bases between. CDR1 and CDR2 (germline): SGHTA, FQGNSA. The CDR3 spells CASSRITDTQYF. The CDR3, as DNA: TGTGCCAGCAGCCGAATAACAGATACGCAGTATTTT. Looking up the rest from reference TRBV7-2 and TRBJ2-3 gives the full variable domain: GAGVSQSPSNKVTEKGKDVELRCDPISGHTALYWYRQSLGQGLEFLIYFQGNSAPDKSGLPSDRFSAERTGGSVSTLTIQRTQQEDSAVYLCASSRITDTQYFGPGTRLTVL.

Comments on this clone: The sample carries other DNA sequences with the same CDR3. J is TRBJ1-6 and V is TRBV5-1, with 12 positions matching TRBD1. Germline V gene data show CDR1 as SGHRS and CDR2 as YFSETQ. The CDR3 consists of 15 residues. The J segment lost 7 bases and the V segment lost 2 bases, leaving 1 base of the junction unmatched. As DNA, the CDR3 is TGCGCCAGCAGCTTAGGGACAGGGGGCAATTCACCCCTCCACTTT. Protein sequence: CASSLGTGGNSPLHF. Combining the CDR3 with reference TRBV5-1 and TRBJ1-6 gives the whole variable domain KAGVTQTPRYLIKTRGQQVTLSCSPISGHRSVSWYQQTPGQGLQFLFEYFSETQRNKGNFPGRFSGRQFSNSRSEMNVSTLELGDSALYLCASSLGTGGNSPLHFGNGTRLTVT.

The V call is TRBV6-1, the J call TRBJ2-5; tentatively, D is TRBD1 (6 bases). Germline CDR1 and CDR2: MNHNS and SASEGT. This CDR3 has 14 amino acids. V lost 6 bases to trimming and J lost 4 bases, with 15 bases between them. The CDR3 DNA is TGTGCCAGCAGCGGACAGTTAGTGGGAGAGACCCAGTACTTC. Translation gives CASSGQLVGETQYF.

This clone came up once. V and J are TRBV7-9 and TRBJ1-2; 9 positions agree with TRBD1. Trimming at V came to 5 bases and at J to 5 bases, leaving 6 bases not matched to a gene. This CDR3 region has 14 residues. Germline loops: CDR1 SEHNR, CDR2 FQNEAQ (reference sequence). CDR3 amino acids: CASSVRDRAYGYTF. For the CDR3, the DNA is TGTGCCAGCAGCGTCCGGGACAGGGCGTATGGCTACACCTTC.

V gene TRBV7-2 combines with J gene TRBJ2-1; a weak D match, TRBD2 (6 bases). The CDR3 runs 16 residues. Germline CDR1 SGHTA, CDR2 FQGNSA. The V and J ends lost 1 base and 4 bases respectively, with 14 bases between them. In DNA, the CDR3 is TGTGCCAGCAGCTTAGGAGCCGGGAGCGCGTACAATGAGCAGTTCTTC. Protein: CASSLGAGSAYNEQFF.

The rearrangement links TRBV18 to TRBJ2-7, with D uncertain. The CDR3 sequence is 14 residues long. Per germline, CDR1 KGHSH and CDR2 LQKENI. V was cut by 0 bases and J by 6 bases, with 12 bases left in between. Written as DNA, the CDR3 is TGTGCCAGCTCACCACCTAGCCCCCAGGCCGAGCAGTACTTC. Translated, it gives CASSPPSPQAEQYF.

The chain joins TRBV10-3 to TRBJ2-7; the match to TRBD1 covers 7 bases. The CDR3 is 14 residues long. Looked up from germline, CDR1 is ENHRY and CDR2 is SYGVKD. V lost 5 bases, J lost 2 bases, and 6 bases stayed unmatched. The CDR3 loop reads CAISFGTAAYEQYF. CDR3 coding DNA: TGTGCCATCAGTTTCGGGACAGCCGCCTACGAGCAGTACTTC.

This rearrangement joins TRBV6-5 to TRBJ1-1; possible D gene TRBD1, 6 bases. The CDR3 spans 16 residues. Trimming pared 4 bases from V and 1 base from J, leaving 16 bases between. The germline V gene encodes CDR1 MNHEY and CDR2 SVGAGI. CDR3 in amino acids: CASSSARTEKNTEAFF. CDR3 nucleotides: TGTGCCAGCAGTTCGGCAAGGACAGAAAAGAACACTGAAGCTTTCTTT.

The genes are TRBV5-1 and TRBJ1-3, with unresolved D. The CDR3 runs 14 residues. Germline lookup yields CDR1 SGHRS and CDR2 YFSETQ. The ends were cut back, 4 bases at V and 0 bases at J, with 8 bases in the middle. The CDR3 protein is CASSRDLSGNTIYF. The CDR3 coding sequence is TGCGCCAGCAGCCGCGACCTCTCTGGAAACACCATATATTTT.

On this clone itself: This sample also contains other DNA sequences that code for the same CDR3. The genes are TRBV5-1 and TRBJ2-5; 8 positions match TRBD2. This CDR3 has 14 residues. Germline V gene lookup returns CDR1 SGHRS and CDR2 YFSETQ. J lost 5 bases, V lost 3 bases, and 6 bases had no gene match. The CDR3 reads CASSSGTSGETQYF. CDR3 coding DNA: TGCGCCAGCAGCTCCGGGACTAGTGGTGAGACCCAGTACTTC. The variable domain in full, completed from reference TRBV5-1 and TRBJ2-5, reads KAGVTQTPRYLIKTRGQQVTLSCSPISGHRSVSWYQQTPGQGLQFLFEYFSETQRNKGNFPGRFSGRQFSNSRSEMNVSTLELGDSALYLCASSSGTSGETQYFGPGTRLLVL.

A note on this clone: This sample includes further DNA sequences coding for the same CDR3. The V gene is TRBV18, the J gene TRBJ1-1, with D possibly TRBD1 on 5 matching bases. V dropped 6 bases and J dropped 1 base, with 6 bases sitting between them. The CDR3 covers 12 residues. The germline CDR1 and CDR2 sequences are KGHSH and LQKENI. The CDR3 sequence: CASSGGNTEAFF. The DNA for the CDR3 is TGTGCCAGCTCTGGGGGGAACACTGAAGCTTTCTTT.

The chain joins TRBV10-3 to TRBJ2-2; D remains ambiguous. This CDR3 spans 16 amino acids. CDR1 and CDR2 from the germline V gene are ENHRY and SYGVKD. Between the trimmed V and J ends, which lost 0 bases and 0 bases, there was a span of 8 bases. CDR3 in DNA: TGTGCCATCAGTGAGTCGGCCAGCGCGAACACCGGGGAGCTGTTTTTT. Amino acid sequence: CAISESASANTGELFF.

The rearrangement links TRBV5-4 to TRBJ2-7; possible D gene TRBD2, 6 bases. Deletions cut 5 bases from V and 3 bases from J, with 18 bases between. The CDR3 totals 15 residues. Germline V gives CDR1 SGHNT, CDR2 YYREEE (reference sequence). For the CDR3, the DNA is TGTGCCAGCAGACCCCCTGGAGCGGGTATCTACGAGCAGTACTTC. Translation: CASRPPGAGIYEQYF.

The chain combines TRBV4-1 with TRBJ1-6, with 7 bases lining up with TRBD1. Germline V lookup: CDR1 MGHRA, CDR2 YSYEKL. The CDR3 consists of 15 residues. Trimming cost V 4 bases and J 9 bases; bases outside gene matches: 9. The CDR3 sequence: CASSLLDRRISPLHF. In DNA form, the CDR3 reads TGCGCCAGCAGCCTACTGGACAGGCGGATTTCACCCCTCCACTTT.

Regarding this clone: The identical CDR3 is also encoded by other nucleotide sequences in the sample. The genes are TRBV5-1 and TRBJ2-1; 9 nucleotides match TRBD2. With 4 bases clipped from V and 1 base from J, the junction kept 3 bases outside the gene matches. The CDR3 sequence is 15 residues long. From germline, CDR1 is SGHRS and CDR2 YFSETQ. Here the CDR3 reads CASSPLAGSYNEQFF. The CDR3 DNA follows: TGCGCCAGCAGCCCACTAGCGGGTTCCTACAATGAGCAGTTCTTC.

This chain joins TRBV11-2 and TRBJ2-2; D gene uncertain. In germline, CDR1 is SGHAT, CDR2 FQNNGV. The CDR3 consists of 11 residues. Trimming took 2 bases from V and 11 from J, leaving 6 bases between them. CDR3 DNA sequence: TGTGCCAGCAGCTTACAGGTCGAGCTGTTTTTT. Amino acid sequence: CASSLQVELFF.

This clone was found once. This chain links TRBV7-8 with TRBJ2-7, with D unresolved. The CDR3 runs to 13 residues. Germline values: CDR1 SGHVS, CDR2 FQNEAQ. V was pared by 2 bases and J by 3 bases, with 8 bases between. CDR3 protein: CASSLPTLYEQYF. In DNA form, the CDR3 reads TGTGCCAGCAGCTTACCTACACTCTACGAGCAGTACTTC.

The chain employs TRBV6-5 and TRBJ1-1, with D perhaps matching TRBD1 (5 bases). Trimming took off 10 bases at V and 2 bases at J, with 11 bases between the two ends. The CDR3 sequence is 12 residues long. From germline, CDR1 is MNHEY and CDR2 SVGAGI. The CDR3 bases are TGTGCCACCGGACAAGTTAACACTGAAGCTTTCTTT. Its protein is CATGQVNTEAFF.

The chain couples TRBV28 to TRBJ2-7, with D possibly called TRBD1 or TRBD2 (5 bases each). Trimming shortened V by 10 bases and J by 4 bases, and 20 bases separated the two germline ends. The germline V gene encodes CDR1 MDHEN and CDR2 SYDVKM. The CDR3 runs to 14 residues. The CDR3: CATLRDPGPYEQYF. CDR3 nucleotide sequence: TGTGCCACCTTAAGGGACCCCGGTCCGTACGAGCAGTACTTC.